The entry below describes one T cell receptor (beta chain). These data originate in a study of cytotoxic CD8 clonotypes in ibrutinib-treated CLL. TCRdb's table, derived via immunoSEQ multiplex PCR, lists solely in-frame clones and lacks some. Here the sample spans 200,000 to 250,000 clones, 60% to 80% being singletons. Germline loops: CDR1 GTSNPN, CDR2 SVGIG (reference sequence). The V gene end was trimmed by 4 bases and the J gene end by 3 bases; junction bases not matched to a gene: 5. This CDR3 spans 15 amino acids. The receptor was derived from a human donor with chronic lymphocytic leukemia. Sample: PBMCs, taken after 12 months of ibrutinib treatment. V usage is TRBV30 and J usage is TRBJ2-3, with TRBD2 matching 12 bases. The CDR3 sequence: CAWNLAGGRTDTQYF. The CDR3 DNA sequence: TGTGCCTGGAACCTAGCGGGGGGGCGAACAGATACGCAGTATTTT.